The 29 T cell receptor beta chains listed next were all sequenced from one sample in a study of T-cell reconstitution after alpha-beta-depleted transplantation in children. TCRbeta library preparation incorporated unique molecular identifiers. MiXCR was run by TCRdb on the PCR reads, yielding one entry per CDR3 protein. The profile shows some 280,000 distinct CDR3 sequences, 9.9% of them singletons. The source material was PBMCs from the stem cell graft donor, sampled from the stem cell graft. Source of these receptors: a human donor who donated a stem cell graft to a child with SCID.

This clonotype has a handful of counts. The genes are TRBV7-9 and TRBJ2-3; possibly TRBD1 for D (6 bases). V gave up 2 bases and J gave up 3 bases, with 15 bases separating them. The CDR3 length is 16 residues. Germline CDR1 reads SEHNR; CDR2 reads FQNEAQ (reference sequence). The CDR3 DNA reads TGTGCCAGCAGCTTATTGGACAGTCGACGGACAGATACGCAGTATTTT. Its protein product is CASSLLDSRRTDTQYF.

In this sample, this clonotype turned up a few times. The V and J genes are TRBV20-1 and TRBJ2-3; D unclear. Germline CDR1 reads DFQATT; CDR2 reads SNEGSKA (reference sequence). V dropped 3 bases and J dropped 9 bases, with 13 bases sitting between them. The CDR3 totals 12 residues. CDR3 loop: CSARQEFGTQYF. In nucleotides, the CDR3 is TGCAGTGCTAGGCAGGAGTTTGGCACGCAGTATTTT.

This clonotype was recorded at least ten times. The chain links TRBV3-1 to TRBJ1-1; D perhaps matches TRBD1 (5 bases). Trimming took off 5 bases at V and 6 bases at J, with 16 bases between the two ends. Looked up from germline, CDR1 is LGHDT and CDR2 is YNNKEL (reference sequence). CDR3 length equals 14 residues. The CDR3 spells CASSAPGAGSEAFF. The CDR3 DNA follows: TGTGCCAGCAGCGCCCCTGGGGCGGGATCTGAAGCTTTCTTT.

This clonotype appeared many times. The chain is built from TRBV5-1 and TRBJ2-1, with TRBD2 identical over 7 bases. The CDR3 is 17 residues long. V was clipped by 0 bases and J by 0 bases; unmatched bases: 6. From germline, CDR1 is SGHRS and CDR2 YFSETQ. The CDR3 loop is CASSLGRGEGSYNEQFF. DNA of the CDR3: TGCGCCAGCAGCTTGGGCCGGGGGGAAGGCTCCTACAATGAGCAGTTCTTC.

This clonotype appeared many times. The gene calls are TRBV10-3 and TRBJ2-1; 9 nucleotides match TRBD1. V was pared by 7 bases and J by 8 bases, with 12 bases of the junction left unmatched. CDR1 ENHRY and CDR2 SYGVKD come from the germline V gene. This CDR3 comprises 15 residues. The CDR3 spells CAITSGQGRFDEQFF. The CDR3 nucleotides are TGTGCCATCACCTCGGGACAGGGAAGGTTCGATGAGCAGTTCTTC.

This chain joins TRBV20-1 and TRBJ1-1; D gene ambiguous. Trimming left V 6 bases short and J 5 bases short, with 16 bases between. Per the germline V gene, CDR1 is DFQATT and CDR2 is SNEGSKA (reference sequence). The CDR3 is made up of 13 amino acids. The CDR3 is CSACKGGVTEAFF. The CDR3 DNA follows: TGCAGTGCCTGCAAAGGTGGGGTAACTGAAGCTTTCTTT.

The rearrangement joins TRBV5-1 to TRBJ1-2; unclear D gene. Trimming pared 4 bases from V and 6 bases from J, leaving 19 bases between. The CDR3 is 15 amino acids. The V gene's germline CDR1 is SGHRS and CDR2 YFSETQ. CDR3: CASSHTSGDRNGYTF. The CDR3 DNA reads as TGCGCCAGCAGCCATACCTCGGGAGACCGAAATGGCTACACCTTC.

This clonotype was counted between two and nine times. Compared with germline, one end of the junction differs, possibly owing to a read error. The chain has TRBV12-3 or TRBV12-4 and TRBJ1-6, with a possible D match to TRBD1 (5 bases). The CDR3 covers 14 residues. The DNA for the CDR3 is TGTGCCAGCAGATTAGGGGAAATCGCCTCACCCCTCCACTTT. Translating gives CASRLGEIASPLHF.

This clonotype was picked up a small number of times. The chain employs TRBV5-1 and TRBJ2-2, with 7 nucleotides matching TRBD1. V dropped 2 bases and J dropped 0; count of bases not matched to a gene: 4. Germline lookup yields CDR1 SGHRS and CDR2 YFSETQ. This CDR3 contains 16 residues. CDR3 nucleotides: TGCGCCAGCAGCTTCGGGACAGCCGCGAACACCGGGGAGCTGTTTTTT. Residues: CASSFGTAANTGELFF. The variable domain in full, with the rest retrieved from reference TRBV5-1 and TRBJ2-2, is KAGVTQTPRYLIKTRGQQVTLSCSPISGHRSVSWYQQTPGQGLQFLFEYFSETQRNKGNFPGRFSGRQFSNSRSEMNVSTLELGDSALYLCASSFGTAANTGELFFGEGSRLTVL.

Remarks on this clonotype: A junction end diverges from the germline sequence, so it may reflect a read error. The rearrangement uses TRBV5-5 and TRBJ2-5; 7 bases line up with TRBD2. Per the germline V gene, CDR1 is SGHKS and CDR2 is YYEKEE (reference sequence). The CDR3 is 15 residues long. CDR3 residues: CASTLTRGVGETQYF. In nucleotides, the CDR3 is TGTGCCAGCACCTTGACTCGGGGGGTCGGCGAGACCCAGTACTTC.

Many counts were recorded for this clonotype. This chain joins TRBV5-1 and TRBJ2-3; D remains unclear. V lost 4 bases and J lost 4, with 7 bases in between. This CDR3 has 12 amino acids. Germline assignment: CDR1 SGHRS and CDR2 YFSETQ. The CDR3: CASSPTPDTQYF. CDR3 nucleotides: TGCGCCAGCAGCCCAACCCCAGATACGCAGTATTTT.

This clonotype has a handful of counts. The chain is built from TRBV12-3 or TRBV12-4 and TRBJ1-5, with D perhaps matching TRBD1 (5 bases). The V gene lost 2 bases and the J gene lost 1 base, with 15 bases spanning the gap. The CDR3 spans 17 residues. CDR3 residues: CASSLSLGGVSNQPQHF. DNA for the CDR3: TGTGCCAGCAGTTTAAGTTTGGGGGGTGTCAGCAATCAGCCCCAGCATTTT.

This clonotype was found a few times. V gene TRBV7-6 combines with J gene TRBJ2-5; TRBD2 matches 12 bases. Germline V gene lookup returns CDR1 SGHVS and CDR2 FNYEAQ. The V segment lost 1 base and the J segment 0 bases; nucleotides outside the gene matches: 3. The CDR3 is made up of 17 amino acids. The CDR3 region is CASSLGGLAGYQETQYF. The CDR3 region has the DNA TGTGCCAGCAGCTTAGGTGGACTAGCGGGGTACCAAGAGACCCAGTACTTC.

This clonotype showed up just a few times. V gene TRBV11-2 combines with J gene TRBJ1-1; TRBD1 aligns across 7 bases. V lost 0 bases, J lost 7 bases, and 5 bases stayed unmatched. CDR1 and CDR2 (germline): SGHAT, FQNNGV. The CDR3 spans 14 residues. The CDR3 bases are TGTGCCAGCAGCTTAGAATGGGACAGCTATGAAGCTTTCTTT. Protein: CASSLEWDSYEAFF.

This clonotype has a handful of counts. CDR3 amino acids: CASSSWANEKLFF. CDR3 DNA: TGTGCCAGCAGCTCTTGGGCTAATGAAAAACTGTTTTTT. This chain connects TRBV5-5 to TRBJ1-4; D is unclear. The CDR3 is made up of 13 amino acids. Germline CDR1 is SGHKS and CDR2 is YYEKEE (reference sequence). The germline V and J ends were trimmed by 3 bases and 3 bases, with 6 bases remaining between them.

This clonotype is categorized as medium-sized (0.01 to 0.1%). The J gene is TRBJ1-3, the V gene TRBV29-1; the match to TRBD1 covers 7 bases. The V gene end was trimmed by 3 bases and the J gene end by 11 bases; junction bases not matched to a gene: 7. The CDR3 runs to 12 residues. Germline loops: CDR1 SQVTM, CDR2 ANQGSEA. The chain's CDR3 is CSVDRDRASIYF. DNA of the CDR3: TGCAGCGTTGACAGAGACAGGGCGTCCATATATTTT.

The rearrangement links TRBV18 to TRBJ1-5, with D perhaps TRBD1 (6 bases). The germline CDR1 and CDR2 sequences are KGHSH and LQKENI. The length of the CDR3 is 15 residues. Trimming cost V 5 bases and J 8 bases, with 19 bases left between them. CDR3 in amino acids: CASSKSGGAPEPQHF. The CDR3 coding sequence is TGTGCCAGCTCAAAGTCGGGGGGGGCCCCGGAGCCCCAGCATTTT.

V is TRBV27 and J is TRBJ1-4; D may be TRBD1 (6 bases). V lost 5 bases to trimming and J lost 5 bases, with 15 bases between them. The germline CDR1 and CDR2 sequences are MNHEY and SMNVEV (reference sequence). This CDR3 has 15 residues. This CDR3 reads CASSPSTGLNEKLFF. The CDR3 region has the DNA TGTGCCAGCAGTCCGTCGACAGGCCTAAATGAAAAACTGTTTTTT.

This clonotype has a handful of counts. V and J are TRBV14 and TRBJ2-1; tentatively, D is TRBD1 (5 bases). Germline loops: CDR1 SGHDN, CDR2 FVKESK. The CDR3 loop spans 14 amino acids. V was cut by 3 bases and J by 5 bases, with 11 bases left in between. Written as DNA, the CDR3 is TGTGCCAGCAGCCAGGGGCAGTGGAACAATGAGCAGTTCTTC. Amino acids: CASSQGQWNNEQFF.

In this sample, this clonotype turned up many times. The chain carries TRBV5-1 and TRBJ2-5, with 9 bases identical to TRBD2. J gave up 4 bases and V 1 base, and 2 bases lay outside the gene matches. Germline CDR1 is SGHRS and CDR2 is YFSETQ. The CDR3 runs to 14 residues. The CDR3 spells CASSLNSGGETQYF. CDR3 in DNA: TGCGCCAGCAGCTTGAATAGCGGGGGAGAGACCCAGTACTTC. The complete variable domain, with remaining parts taken from reference TRBV5-1 and TRBJ2-5, reads KAGVTQTPRYLIKTRGQQVTLSCSPISGHRSVSWYQQTPGQGLQFLFEYFSETQRNKGNFPGRFSGRQFSNSRSEMNVSTLELGDSALYLCASSLNSGGETQYFGPGTRLLVL.

The chain has TRBV4-1 and TRBJ1-2; 9 nucleotides align to TRBD1. The CDR3 loop spans 16 amino acids. The ends lost 3 bases at V and 4 bases at J; junction bases unmatched: 9. Germline V CDR1 and CDR2: MGHRA, YSYEKL. The CDR3 DNA is TGCGCCAGCAGCCATGTAACAGGGGGCCCGTCCTATGGCTACACCTTC. This gives the protein CASSHVTGGPSYGYTF.

In regard to this clonotype: Sequence at one end of the junction differs from germline and may be a read error. J is TRBJ1-1 and V is TRBV7-6; D possibly corresponds to TRBD1 (5 bases). The CDR3 is made up of 13 amino acids. The germline CDR1 and CDR2 sequences are SGHVS and FNYEAQ. CDR3 region: CASTLQDNTEAFF. The CDR3 DNA sequence: TGTGCCAGCACCTTACAGGATAACACTGAAGCTTTCTTT.

This clonotype was detected only a few times. CDR3 coding DNA: TGCGCCAGCAGCAGACCCCCGGGGTTAGCGGGGGAAAAAGATACGCAGTATTTT. It translates to CASSRPPGLAGEKDTQYF. The chain is built from TRBV5-1 and TRBJ2-3; 9 bases fit TRBD2. The CDR3 length is 18 residues. Germline loops: CDR1 SGHRS, CDR2 YFSETQ. V gave up 4 bases and J gave up 5 bases; unmatched junction bases: 17.

The CDR3 DNA sequence: TGTGCCACAGAGGGCATTGGCCCCCTCCACTTT. Encoded protein: CATEGIGPLHF. The chain employs TRBV7-9 and TRBJ1-6; D is unresolved. Germline V gene sequence: CDR1 SEHNR, CDR2 FQNEAQ (reference sequence). The CDR3 has 11 residues. Trimming took 10 bases from V and 13 from J, leaving 14 bases between them.

This clonotype was detected many times. This rearrangement joins TRBV12-3 or TRBV12-4 to TRBJ1-1; D gene unclear. The V and J ends lost 1 base and 7 bases respectively, with 10 bases between them. The length of the CDR3 is 13 residues. The CDR3 sequence is CASSLGYLLEAFF. In DNA, the CDR3 is TGTGCCAGCAGTTTAGGTTACCTGCTTGAAGCTTTCTTT.

This clonotype was seen many times. V gene TRBV3-1 combines with J gene TRBJ1-6, with D tentatively TRBD1 (6 bases). Germline V gene sequence: CDR1 LGHDT, CDR2 YNNKEL (reference sequence). The V end was cut by 6 bases, the J end by 10 bases, with 13 bases between. This CDR3 has 13 amino acids. CDR3 loop: CASRKAGDSPLHF. CDR3 nucleotide sequence: TGTGCCAGCAGGAAAGCAGGGGACTCACCCCTCCACTTT.

The chain's CDR3 is CASSTTGNNSPLHF. Here the CDR3 DNA reads TGTGCCAGCAGCACGACAGGAAATAATTCACCCCTCCACTTT. This chain links TRBV12-3 or TRBV12-4 with TRBJ1-6; a weak D match, TRBD1 (6 bases). This CDR3 has 14 amino acids. With 6 bases removed from V and 5 bases from J, the gap between germline ends came to 11 bases.

This clonotype was counted between two and nine times. This sequence joins TRBV12-3 or TRBV12-4 and TRBJ1-5, with D possibly being TRBD1 (5 bases). Deletions cut 0 bases from V and 5 bases from J, with 11 bases between. CDR3 length: 15 residues. The CDR3 region has the DNA TGTGCCAGCAGTTTAGCGCTCTGGGGGGATCAGCCCCAGCATTTT. Translation gives CASSLALWGDQPQHF.

J is TRBJ2-7 and V is TRBV7-9; the D call may be TRBD1 or TRBD2 (5 bases each). The ends were cut back, 5 bases at V and 4 bases at J, with 15 bases in the middle. The CDR3 length is 14 residues. From germline, CDR1 is SEHNR and CDR2 FQNEAQ (reference sequence). CDR3 bases: TGTGCCAGCAGCGGCCCGGGGACGATTTACGAGCAGTACTTC. Protein: CASSGPGTIYEQYF. The full variable domain, in which reference TRBV7-9 and TRBJ2-7 provide the parts outside the CDR3, is DTGVSQNPRHKITKRGQNVTFRCDPISEHNRLYWYRQTLGQGPEFLTYFQNEAQLEKSRLLSDRFSAERPKGSFSTLEIQRTEQGDSAMYLCASSGPGTIYEQYFGPGTRLTVT.